These 32 T cell receptor beta chains originate from one sample sequenced in a study of blood T cell repertoires in COVID-19. Measured with immunoSEQ multiplex PCR; TCRdb has only the in-frame clones, and not every one. This table holds 150,000 or so clones, more than 80% found once. The source material was peripheral blood. The source is a human donor with acute or convalescent COVID-19. The donor label of this sample is uncertain.

This chain links TRBV6-6 with TRBJ1-2; 11 bases fit TRBD1. This CDR3 is 14 amino acids long. CDR1 and CDR2 (germline): MNHNY, SVGAGI (reference sequence). Trimming removed 6 bases from V and 2 bases from J; junction bases left unmatched: 2. CDR3: CASRGQGVNYGYTF. Here the CDR3 DNA reads TGTGCCAGCAGGGGACAGGGGGTAAACTATGGCTACACCTTC.

The chain carries TRBV7-9 and TRBJ1-2; D unclear. This CDR3 comprises 16 residues. Germline V gene data show CDR1 as SEHNR and CDR2 as FQNEAQ (reference sequence). The V end was cut by 0 bases, the J end by 2 bases, with 13 bases between. As DNA, the CDR3 is TGTGCCAGCAGCTTAGCGGTGGGCAGGTCCAACTATGGCTACACCTTC. It translates to CASSLAVGRSNYGYTF. Supplemented by reference TRBV7-9 and TRBJ1-2, the full variable domain reads DTGVSQNPRHKITKRGQNVTFRCDPISEHNRLYWYRQTLGQGPEFLTYFQNEAQLEKSRLLSDRFSAERPKGSFSTLEIQRTEQGDSAMYLCASSLAVGRSNYGYTFGSGTRLTVV.

The chain couples TRBV19 to TRBJ1-5, with TRBD1 as a possible D gene (5 bases). CDR3 length: 13 amino acids. Looked up from germline, CDR1 is LNHDA and CDR2 is SQIVND (reference sequence). V dropped 9 bases and J dropped 4 bases, with 13 bases sitting between them. CDR3 in amino acids: CASNGAGNQPQHF. CDR3 DNA sequence: TGTGCCAGCAATGGGGCAGGGAATCAGCCCCAGCATTTT. Supplemented by reference TRBV19 and TRBJ1-5, the full variable domain reads DGGITQSPKYLFRKEGQNVTLSCEQNLNHDAMYWYRQDPGQGLRLIYYSQIVNDFQKGDIAEGYSVSREKKESFPLTVTSAQKNPTAFYLCASNGAGNQPQHFGDGTRLSIL.

The V and J genes are TRBV7-8 and TRBJ1-6; D gene uncertain. The V and J ends lost 5 bases and 7 bases respectively, with 12 bases between them. This CDR3 contains 14 residues. Germline V gives CDR1 SGHVS, CDR2 FQNEAQ. The CDR3 here is CASSIPGLNSPLHF. Here the CDR3 DNA reads TGTGCCAGCAGCATCCCGGGTCTGAATTCACCCCTCCACTTT.

The V and J genes are TRBV6-5 and TRBJ1-2, with D possibly being TRBD1 (5 bases). The CDR3 sequence is 14 residues long. Germline V lookup: CDR1 MNHEY, CDR2 SVGAGI. V was trimmed by 5 bases and J by 6 bases, leaving 16 bases between them. This CDR3 reads CASSTTGTPNGYTF. The CDR3 DNA reads as TGTGCCAGCAGTACTACCGGGACTCCTAATGGCTACACCTTC.

The chain recombines TRBV5-1 with TRBJ1-6; 8 bases align to TRBD1. Germline lookup yields CDR1 SGHRS and CDR2 YFSETQ. The CDR3 totals 15 residues. J was trimmed by 10 bases and V by 1 base; bases with no gene match: 7. This CDR3 is CASSLTQGAPSPLHF. DNA of the CDR3: TGCGCCAGCAGCTTGACGCAGGGGGCCCCCTCACCCCTCCACTTT.

Only a few counts were recorded for this clone. The CDR3 nucleotides are TGTGCCAGCAGCTTAGGAGGGACTAGCGGGGGAAATGAGCAGTTCTTC. It yields the protein CASSLGGTSGGNEQFF. V gene TRBV11-2 combines with J gene TRBJ2-1, with 14 bases identical to TRBD2. The CDR3 spans 16 residues. V was clipped by 1 base and J by 7 bases; unmatched bases: 3. Germline V lookup: CDR1 SGHAT, CDR2 FQNNGV.

The chain is built from TRBV18 and TRBJ1-6; the D gene is possibly TRBD1 (6 bases). From germline, CDR1 is KGHSH and CDR2 LQKENI. With 5 bases removed from V and 5 bases from J, the gap between germline ends came to 13 bases. This CDR3 region has 15 residues. CDR3 protein: CASSATGLDNSPLHF. Written as DNA, the CDR3 is TGTGCCAGCTCAGCGACAGGCCTTGATAATTCACCCCTCCACTTT.

CDR3: CATSSRTANTEAFF. CDR3 bases: TGTGCCACCAGCTCCCGGACAGCCAACACTGAAGCTTTCTTT. The rearrangement joins TRBV15 to TRBJ1-1; a possible D gene is TRBD1 (6 bases). Germline V gene data show CDR1 as LNHNV and CDR2 as YYDKDF (reference sequence). There are 14 residues in the CDR3. Trimming removed 5 bases from V and 2 bases from J, with 12 bases in between.

The chain employs TRBV19 and TRBJ2-7; TRBD1 matches 7 bases. CDR1 and CDR2 (germline): LNHDA, SQIVND (reference sequence). This CDR3 has 13 amino acids. Trimming took 7 bases from V and 5 from J; bases not matched to a gene: 8. CDR3 nucleotides: TGTGCCAGTAAACAGGGGCCAGCCAACGAGCAGTACTTC. This sequence encodes CASKQGPANEQYF.

The genes are TRBV29-1 and TRBJ1-2; possibly TRBD1 for D (5 bases). The CDR3 length is 13 residues. The V end lost 3 bases, the J end lost 0 bases, and 8 bases lay between the germline ends. The germline CDR1 and CDR2 sequences are SQVTM and ANQGSEA. The CDR3 region has the DNA TGCAGCGTTGAGTTACAGGCTAACTATGGCTACACCTTC. Translating gives CSVELQANYGYTF.

The genes are TRBV24-1 and TRBJ2-3; 7 nucleotides agree with TRBD2. There are 16 residues in the CDR3. From germline, CDR1 is KGHDR and CDR2 SFDVKD. With 5 bases clipped from V and 3 bases from J, the junction kept 10 bases outside the gene matches. The CDR3 nucleotides are TGTGCCACCAGTGCTGGGGGAGGGACTACTACAGATACGCAGTATTTT. Encoded protein: CATSAGGGTTTDTQYF.

This clone was seen a single time. This chain uses TRBV3-1 (or the pseudogene TRBV3-2) with TRBJ2-2; D may be TRBD2 (6 bases). V lost 4 bases and J lost 4, with 13 bases in between. Germline CDR1 is LGHDT and CDR2 is YNNKEL (reference sequence). The CDR3 has 15 amino acids. This CDR3 reads CASSRGGVLTGELFF. The CDR3, as DNA: TGTGCCAGCAGCCGAGGAGGGGTCCTCACCGGGGAGCTGTTTTTT.

The chain couples TRBV2 to TRBJ1-5; the match to TRBD1 covers 9 bases. Per germline, CDR1 SNHLY and CDR2 FYNNEI. Trimming took 4 bases from V and 7 from J; bases not matched to a gene: 5. This CDR3 spans 14 amino acids. The CDR3 region has the DNA TGTGCCAGCAGTGTGGGGACAGGGAGGCAGCCCCAGCATTTT. It codes for CASSVGTGRQPQHF.

V gene TRBV2 combines with J gene TRBJ1-2; D perhaps matches TRBD1 (6 bases). Germline V gene sequence: CDR1 SNHLY, CDR2 FYNNEI. Trimming cost V 7 bases and J 10 bases, with 22 bases left between them. The length of the CDR3 is 14 residues. The CDR3 DNA reads as TGTGCCAGCACCCAGACCCCCAACAGGGATGTCTACACCTTC. Translated: CASTQTPNRDVYTF.

V gene TRBV24-1 combines with J gene TRBJ2-5; a weak D match, TRBD2 (7 bases). This CDR3 spans 14 amino acids. V was shortened by 5 bases and J by 9 bases, with 18 bases between the two germline ends. Germline V gene data show CDR1 as KGHDR and CDR2 as SFDVKD. The CDR3 DNA sequence: TGTGCCACCAGTGGGGCGGGGGCCCCTGGGGCCCAGTACTTC. Encoded protein: CATSGAGAPGAQYF.

This clone has only one observation. The CDR3 here is CAISGGGADSPLHF. In nucleotides, the CDR3 is TGTGCCATCAGTGGTGGGGGCGCAGATTCACCCCTCCACTTT. The rearrangement uses TRBV10-3 and TRBJ1-6; maybe TRBD1 (6 bases). Trimming removed 4 bases at V and 8 bases at J, with 12 bases between. This CDR3 is built from 14 residues. CDR1 and CDR2 (germline): ENHRY, SYGVKD.

CDR3 in amino acids: CASPGYEQYV. CDR3 coding DNA: TGTGCCAGCCCGGGCTACGAGCAGTACGTC. V usage is TRBV19 and J usage is TRBJ2-7; D is uncertain. The germline gives CDR1 LNHDA, CDR2 SQIVND (reference sequence). This CDR3 has 10 amino acids. V was pared by 9 bases and J by 3 bases, with 6 bases between.

The chain employs TRBV2 and TRBJ2-3, with 8 bases identical to TRBD1. V was pared by 6 bases and J by 4 bases, with 6 bases of the junction left unmatched. Germline lookup yields CDR1 SNHLY and CDR2 FYNNEI. The CDR3 totals 14 residues. The CDR3: CASSLGQGPDTQYF. DNA of the CDR3: TGTGCCAGCAGCCTCGGACAGGGACCAGATACGCAGTATTTT.

The chain recombines TRBV9 with TRBJ1-6; no clear D. The CDR3 has 14 amino acids. The V gene's germline CDR1 is SGDLS and CDR2 YYNGEE. Between the trimmed V and J ends, which lost 1 base and 4 bases, there was a span of 6 bases. The chain's CDR3 is CASSVKTYNSPLHF. The CDR3 region has the DNA TGTGCCAGCAGCGTAAAGACTTATAATTCACCCCTCCACTTT.

The chain employs TRBV7-9 and TRBJ2-1; D is ambiguous. Trimming stripped 5 bases from V and 0 bases from J, with 11 bases between. This CDR3 has 15 residues. Germline V gives CDR1 SEHNR, CDR2 FQNEAQ (reference sequence). In DNA, the CDR3 is TGTGCCAGCAGCCCAAGACGGAGCTCCTACAATGAGCAGTTCTTC. This translates into CASSPRRSSYNEQFF. Together with reference TRBV7-9 and TRBJ2-1, the CDR3 gives the full variable domain: DTGVSQNPRHKITKRGQNVTFRCDPISEHNRLYWYRQTLGQGPEFLTYFQNEAQLEKSRLLSDRFSAERPKGSFSTLEIQRTEQGDSAMYLCASSPRRSSYNEQFFGPGTRLTVL.

The chain has TRBV6-5 and TRBJ1-1, with D perhaps TRBD1 (5 bases). V lost 2 bases and J 3 bases, leaving 13 bases between the germline ends. The CDR3 length is 15 residues. Germline loops: CDR1 MNHEY, CDR2 SVGAGI. The CDR3 bases are TGTGCCAGCAGTTACCGGGGAGGGGAGTACACTGAAGCTTTCTTT. Protein: CASSYRGGEYTEAFF.

The CDR3 sequence: CASSPGGQGYQPQHF. As DNA, the CDR3 is TGTGCCAGCTCACCCGGCGGACAGGGCTATCAGCCCCAGCATTTT. The chain employs TRBV18 and TRBJ1-5; 8 bases agree with TRBD1. CDR1 is KGHSH and CDR2 is LQKENI in the germline V gene. J was trimmed by 5 bases and V by 3 bases; bases with no gene match: 6. The CDR3 runs to 15 residues. Full variable domain (remainder filled in from reference TRBV18 and TRBJ1-5): NAGVMQNPRHLVRRRGQEARLRCSPMKGHSHVYWYRQLPEEGLKFMVYLQKENIIDESGMPKERFSAEFPKEGPSILRIQQVVRGDSAAYFCASSPGGQGYQPQHFGDGTRLSIL.

A remark on this clone: Other DNA sequences in this specimen translate into the identical CDR3. The CDR3 DNA sequence: TGTGCCAGCAGGGACATAAACATGAACACTGAAGCTTTCTTT. This sequence encodes CASRDINMNTEAFF. The V gene is TRBV6-5, the J gene TRBJ1-1, with a weak D call TRBD1 (5 bases). Trimming removed 6 bases at V and 0 bases at J, with 11 bases between. CDR1 MNHEY and CDR2 SVGAGI come from the germline V gene. There are 14 residues in the CDR3.

Concerning this clone itself: A read error may account for a junction end that differs from germline. The chain recombines TRBV18 with TRBJ2-1; 11 nucleotides agree with TRBD1. Germline loops: CDR1 KGHSH, CDR2 LQKENI. The length of the CDR3 is 15 residues. CDR3 region: CATSGRGQGGNEQFF. DNA for the CDR3: TGTGCCACCTCAGGAAGGGGACAGGGGGGCAATGAGCAGTTCTTC.

V is TRBV11-3 and J is TRBJ2-2; 10 nucleotides match TRBD1. V lost 5 bases to trimming and J lost 4 bases; unmatched junction nucleotides: 4. CDR1 and CDR2 (germline): SGHNT, YENEEA. The CDR3 is 15 residues long. The CDR3: CASSLGTGATGELFF. As DNA, the CDR3 is TGTGCCAGCAGCCTTGGGACAGGGGCCACCGGGGAGCTGTTTTTT.

This clone was picked up one time. The chain recombines TRBV5-4 with TRBJ2-3; D is perhaps TRBD1 (6 bases). CDR1 is SGHNT, CDR2 YYREEE, per germline (reference sequence). Deletions cut 0 bases from V and 4 bases from J, with 12 bases between. CDR3 length: 15 amino acids. The CDR3: CASSLARQVPDTQYF. CDR3 nucleotides: TGTGCCAGCAGCTTGGCGCGACAGGTCCCAGATACGCAGTATTTT.

This clone was counted a single time. In DNA, the CDR3 is TGTGCCAGCTCACTGGACAGGGCGGCCCCAGAGACCCAGTACTTC. Translating it yields CASSLDRAAPETQYF. The chain combines TRBV18 with TRBJ2-5; 8 bases agree with TRBD1. V dropped 4 bases and J dropped 4; count of bases not matched to a gene: 8. This CDR3 is built from 15 residues. The germline gives CDR1 KGHSH, CDR2 LQKENI.

The V gene is TRBV6-5, the J gene TRBJ1-1; the D is unclear. Trimming left V 2 bases short and J 1 base short, with 11 bases between. CDR3 length: 15 residues. The germline gives CDR1 MNHEY, CDR2 SVGAGI. This CDR3 is CASSYQAAGNTEAFF. The CDR3 DNA is TGTGCCAGCAGTTACCAGGCAGCTGGGAACACTGAAGCTTTCTTT.

The J gene is TRBJ2-2, the V gene TRBV30; 8 bases map to TRBD1. V lost 5 bases, J lost 7 bases, and 3 bases stayed unmatched. Per germline, CDR1 GTSNPN and CDR2 SVGIG (reference sequence). The CDR3 has 12 residues. CDR3 in amino acids: CAWDRGDGELFF. DNA for the CDR3: TGTGCCTGGGACAGGGGAGACGGGGAGCTGTTTTTT.

The chain recombines TRBV7-8 with TRBJ1-1; D gene uncertain. The CDR3 is 15 amino acids. Trimming stripped 2 bases from V and 1 base from J, with 11 bases between. Germline V gene lookup returns CDR1 SGHVS and CDR2 FQNEAQ. In nucleotides, the CDR3 is TGTGCCAGCAGCTTAAGCAGCCAGGCGAACACTGAAGCTTTCTTT. This codes for CASSLSSQANTEAFF.

The chain carries TRBV5-8 and TRBJ1-2, with 9 bases lining up with TRBD1. Germline CDR1 SGHTS, CDR2 YDEGEE. V was clipped by 9 bases and J by 12 bases; unmatched bases: 12. This CDR3 is built from 12 residues. CDR3 DNA: TGTGCCATTCCCCGGGACAGGGACGCTAACACCTTC. Its translation: CAIPRDRDANTF. The whole variable domain, filled in from reference TRBV5-8 and TRBJ1-2, reads EAGVTQSPTHLIKTRGQQATLRCSPISGHTSVYWYQQALGLGLQFLLWYDEGEERNRGNFPPRFSGRQFPNYSSELNVNALELEDSALYLCAIPRDRDANTFGSGTRLTVV.